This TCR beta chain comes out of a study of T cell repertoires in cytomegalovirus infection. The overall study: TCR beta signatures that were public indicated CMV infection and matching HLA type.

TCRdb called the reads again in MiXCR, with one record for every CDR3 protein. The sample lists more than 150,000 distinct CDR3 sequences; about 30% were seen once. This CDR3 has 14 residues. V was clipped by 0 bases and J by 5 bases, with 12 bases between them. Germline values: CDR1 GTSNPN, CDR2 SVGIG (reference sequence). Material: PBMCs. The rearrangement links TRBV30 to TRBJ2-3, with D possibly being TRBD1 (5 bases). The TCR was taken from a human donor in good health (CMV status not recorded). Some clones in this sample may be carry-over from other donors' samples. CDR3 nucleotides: TGTGCCTGGAGTGTACGAAGGGGCCAAGATACGCAGTATTTT. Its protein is CAWSVRRGQDTQYF.